A selection of T cell receptor beta chains follows, all from one sample in a study of blood T cell repertoires in COVID-19. Some clones are missing from TCRdb's copy, which holds only in-frame ones; the method was immunoSEQ multiplex PCR. The data contain more than 300,000 clones, around four fifths of them seen just once; the ten biggest clones take up about 1.2%. The sample comprised peripheral blood. The receptors shown here come from a woman aged 50 to 60 with acute or convalescent COVID-19. CDR3s include the opening cysteine and the closing phenylalanine or tryptophan. Each record gives: D gene, J gene, CDR3 length, V gene, clone size, CDR3 protein, CDR3 DNA. D genes are given only for firm matches. The size of a clone is reported for some rows only, either as once, few or many, or as a class for expanded clones.

TRBD1,TRBJ2-2,16,TRBV24-1,NA,CATSEGAQGVTGELFF,TGTGCCACCAGTGAGGGGGCACAGGGGGTAACCGGGGAGCTGTTTTTT
TRBD1,TRBJ1-2,11,TRBV6-5,NA,CASGTVYGYTF,TGTGCCAGCGGGACAGTCTATGGCTACACCTTC
NA,TRBJ1-4,12,TRBV9,NA,CASSAQAEKLFF,TGTGCCAGCAGCGCCCAGGCAGAAAAACTGTTTTTT
NA,TRBJ1-3,16,TRBV28,few,CASSLGGRSIGNTIYF,TGTGCCAGCAGTTTAGGGGGCAGGAGCATAGGAAACACCATATATTTT
NA,TRBJ1-5,15,TRBV24-1,few,CATSDTRGGNQPQHF,TGTGCCACCAGTGACACCAGGGGTGGCAATCAGCCCCAGCATTTT
NA,TRBJ1-2,16,TRBV10-2,NA,CASSGAGKVSNYGYTF,TGCGCCAGCAGTGGCGCAGGGAAGGTTTCTAACTATGGCTACACCTTC
NA,TRBJ2-4,17,TRBV21-1,once,CASSKRLAGVVKNIQYF,TGTGCCAGCAGCAAACGACTAGCGGGAGTTGTCAAAAACATTCAGTACTTC
NA,TRBJ1-1,17,TRBV6-2/TRBV6-3,NA,CASSYSGGEGMNTEAFF,TGTGCCAGCAGTTACTCTGGAGGGGAAGGAATGAACACTGAAGCTTTCTTT
NA,TRBJ1-1,14,TRBV9,once,CASSPQGLTTEAFF,TGTGCCAGCAGCCCCCAGGGGTTAACCACTGAAGCTTTCTTT
TRBD2,TRBJ2-3,15,TRBV9,NA,CASSVDLAGGGTQYF,TGTGCCAGCAGCGTAGACCTAGCGGGAGGAGGTACGCAGTATTTT
TRBD1,TRBJ1-2,13,TRBV2,NA,CASIPGGLYGYTF,TGTGCCAGCATTCCAGGGGGCCTCTATGGCTACACCTTC
TRBD1,TRBJ2-7,14,TRBV27,NA,CASRLTGGGAEQYF,TGTGCCAGCAGGCTTACAGGGGGAGGCGCCGAGCAGTACTTC
NA,TRBJ1-5,14,TRBV2,NA,CASIEREGNQPQHF,TGTGCCAGCATAGAAAGGGAGGGAAATCAGCCCCAGCATTTT
TRBD2,TRBJ2-3,16,TRBV5-1,NA,CASSLAPLAGADTQYF,TGCGCCAGCAGCCTGGCCCCGCTAGCGGGAGCAGATACGCAGTATTTT
NA,TRBJ1-4,19,TRBV30,NA,CAWSKGGRMMPGLNEKLFF,TGTGCCTGGAGTAAGGGAGGGCGGATGATGCCGGGGCTTAATGAAAAACTGTTTTTT
NA,TRBJ1-5,15,TRBV11-2,NA,CASSLDGKIDQPQHF,TGTGCCAGCAGCTTAGATGGCAAGATTGATCAGCCCCAGCATTTT
NA,TRBJ1-2,15,TRBV5-1,NA,CASSLDRNSNYGYTF,TGCGCCAGCAGCTTGGACAGGAATTCTAACTATGGCTACACCTTC
TRBD2,TRBJ2-5,15,TRBV19,NA,CASSIVAGDQETQYF,TGTGCCAGTAGTATAGTAGCGGGGGACCAAGAGACCCAGTACTTC
NA,TRBJ1-1,15,TRBV19,NA,CASSPRGGANTEAFF,TGTGCCAGTAGCCCGAGGGGGGGCGCGAACACTGAAGCTTTCTTT
TRBD2,TRBJ2-3,16,TRBV3-1/TRBV3-2,NA,CASSQGLAESTDTQYF,TGTGCCAGCAGCCAAGGGCTAGCGGAGAGCACAGATACGCAGTATTTT
NA,TRBJ2-3,16,TRBV4-1,NA,CASSQGREARTDTQYF,TGCGCCAGCAGCCAAGGGAGGGAGGCTCGCACAGATACGCAGTATTTT
TRBD2,TRBJ2-3,14,TRBV2,NA,CASSIAGSADTQYF,TGTGCCAGCTCTATAGCGGGGTCGGCAGATACGCAGTATTTT
TRBD1,TRBJ1-4,14,TRBV19,NA,CASTPGQGNEKLFF,TGTGCCAGTACCCCGGGACAGGGGAATGAAAAACTGTTTTTT
NA,TRBJ1-1,19,TRBV7-2,NA,CASSQGQGPQADGNTEAFF,TGTGCCAGCAGCCAGGGTCAGGGGCCCCAGGCCGACGGGAACACTGAAGCTTTCTTT
TRBD1,TRBJ2-7,15,TRBV18,NA,CASSSDRDSLYEQYF,TGTGCCAGCTCCTCGGACCGGGACAGCCTCTACGAGCAGTACTTC
NA,TRBJ1-5,17,TRBV2,NA,CASSEALPGHINQPQHF,TGTGCCAGCAGTGAAGCGCTCCCGGGACACATCAATCAGCCCCAGCATTTT
TRBD2,TRBJ2-1,18,TRBV12-5,NA,CASGSLSGGLTSYNEQFF,TGTGCTAGTGGTTCCCTTAGCGGGGGGCTGACTTCCTACAATGAGCAGTTCTTC
NA,TRBJ1-5,18,TRBV21-1,NA,CASSKGTSGTESNQPQHF,TGTGCCAGCAGCAAAGGAACTTCCGGGACAGAGAGCAATCAGCCCCAGCATTTT
TRBD2,TRBJ2-1,18,TRBV24-1,few,CATSDTSGGSSGHNEQFF,TGTGCCACCAGTGATACTAGCGGGGGATCTAGCGGCCACAATGAGCAGTTCTTC
NA,TRBJ1-1,12,TRBV13,few,CASSLLYTEAFF,TGTGCCAGCAGCCTATTATACACTGAAGCTTTCTTT
NA,TRBJ2-3,12,TRBV29-1,NA,CSPQDGTDTQYF,TGCAGCCCCCAGGATGGCACAGATACGCAGTATTTT
NA,TRBJ1-1,13,TRBV12-3/TRBV12-4,NA,CASSTGGSTEAFF,TGTGCCAGCAGTACGGGGGGGAGCACTGAAGCTTTCTTT
TRBD1,TRBJ1-3,13,TRBV30,NA,CAWGQVFGNTIYF,TGTGCCTGGGGACAGGTCTTTGGAAACACCATATATTTT
NA,TRBJ2-2,15,TRBV11-2,NA,CASSLGRGLTGELFF,TGTGCCAGCAGCTTAGGAAGAGGGTTGACCGGGGAGCTGTTTTTT
NA,TRBJ2-1,15,TRBV21-1,few,CASSTGGQGDNEQFF,TGTGCCAGCAGCACGGGGGGACAGGGTGACAATGAGCAGTTCTTC
NA,TRBJ1-6,16,TRBV5-4,NA,CASSLAGVLTVSPLHF,TGTGCCAGCAGCTTGGCCGGGGTCTTAACGGTTTCACCCCTCCACTTT
TRBD2,TRBJ2-1,17,TRBV18,NA,CASSPVLAVSSYNEQFF,TGTGCCAGCTCACCAGTCCTAGCGGTAAGCTCCTACAATGAGCAGTTCTTC
NA,TRBJ1-1,16,TRBV5-1,NA,CASSLDMTGMNTEAFF,TGCGCCAGCAGCTTGGACATGACAGGAATGAACACTGAAGCTTTCTTT
NA,TRBJ1-2,15,TRBV27,NA,CASSSGGANIYGYTF,TGTGCCAGCAGTTCTGGGGGGGCGAATATCTATGGCTACACCTTC
TRBD1,TRBJ2-5,15,TRBV19,NA,CASSPTGQGRETQYF,TGTGCCAGTAGTCCAACGGGACAGGGGAGGGAGACCCAGTACTTC
TRBD1,TRBJ2-2,14,TRBV10-1,NA,CASRQGTNTGELFF,TGCGCCAGCAGACAGGGGACGAACACCGGGGAGCTGTTTTTT
TRBD2,TRBJ2-7,16,TRBV9,once,CASSAGLAGAGYEQYF,TGTGCCAGCAGCGCGGGACTAGCGGGAGCCGGCTACGAGCAGTACTTC
NA,TRBJ1-3,16,TRBV3-1/TRBV3-2,NA,CASSQKGQVAGNTIYF,TGTGCCAGCAGCCAAAAGGGGCAAGTTGCTGGAAACACCATATATTTT
TRBD2,TRBJ2-1,15,TRBV2,NA,CASRRTSGGYNEQFF,TGTGCCAGCCGTAGGACTAGCGGGGGTTATAATGAGCAGTTCTTC
NA,TRBJ1-1,12,TRBV30,NA,CAWSDFGTEAFF,TGTGCCTGGAGTGATTTCGGCACTGAAGCTTTCTTT
TRBD2,TRBJ2-1,15,TRBV9,NA,CASSPGLAAVHEQFF,TGTGCCAGCAGCCCGGGACTAGCGGCGGTCCATGAGCAGTTCTTC
NA,TRBJ1-1,15,TRBV18,NA,CASSPRAGWNTEAFF,TGTGCCAGCTCACCACGGGCAGGGTGGAACACTGAAGCTTTCTTT
NA,TRBJ1-1,13,TRBV6-4,NA,CASRRVRDTEAFF,TGTGCCAGCAGGAGGGTAAGGGACACTGAAGCTTTCTTT
NA,TRBJ2-3,13,TRBV6-5,NA,CASSQEGTDTQYF,TGTGCCAGCAGTCAGGAGGGGACAGATACGCAGTATTTT
NA,TRBJ1-3,13,TRBV9,NA,CASSDRAGNTIYF,TGTGCCAGCAGCGACAGGGCTGGAAACACCATATATTTT
TRBD1,TRBJ1-2,14,TRBV25-1,NA,CASTAIDRGDGYTF,TGTGCCAGCACTGCTATCGACAGGGGAGACGGCTACACCTTC
NA,TRBJ2-3,13,TRBV7-3,NA,CASSLLGTDTQYF,TGTGCCAGCAGCTTACTCGGCACAGATACGCAGTATTTT
TRBD2,TRBJ2-1,19,TRBV7-9,NA,CASSPRGVAGSSSYNEQFF,TGTGCCAGCAGCCCACGGGGGGTAGCGGGGTCCAGCTCCTACAATGAGCAGTTCTTC
TRBD2,TRBJ2-3,15,TRBV27,NA,CASSLGGDRQDTQYF,TGTGCCAGCAGCCTGGGGGGGGATAGGCAAGATACGCAGTATTTT
TRBD1,TRBJ2-5,14,TRBV6-5,NA,CASSPRGRRETQYF,TGTGCCAGCAGTCCAAGGGGGCGGCGGGAGACCCAGTACTTC
TRBD2,TRBJ2-1,15,TRBV25-1,NA,CASSELAGRRNEQFF,TGTGCCAGCAGTGAACTAGCGGGAAGGCGGAATGAGCAGTTCTTC
TRBD1,TRBJ1-4,13,TRBV29-1,few,CSVVDRGVEKLFF,TGCAGCGTTGTTGACAGGGGGGTTGAAAAACTGTTTTTT
NA,TRBJ1-2,14,TRBV30,NA,CAWSGPGGIYGYTF,TGTGCCTGGAGTGGCCCCGGGGGAATCTATGGCTACACCTTC